The rows below give T cell receptor beta chains drawn from one sample of a study of CD8+CD57+ T cells in acquired aplastic anemia. One entry per CDR3 protein results from TCRdb running MiXCR on the reads. This table has roughly 150,000 distinct CDR3 sequences, less than 50% appearing once. Sample: sorted CD4+, CD8+, or CD8+CD57+ T cells (not recorded which) from PBMCs. These receptors all stem from a human donor with aplastic anemia. Both conserved end residues are part of each CDR3. Each record gives: clone size, V gene, D gene, J gene, CDR3 protein, CDR3 DNA. The D gene is left open where the match is weak. Rows give clone size only sometimes, using once, few, many, or a class for an expanded clone.

-	TRBV19	TRBD1	TRBJ1-2	CAGADRDNYGYTF	TGTGCTGGGGCCGACAGGGACAACTATGGCTACACCTTC
many	TRBV10-3	-	TRBJ2-2	CAISESGPGELFF	TGTGCCATCAGTGAGTCGGGGCCCGGGGAGCTGTTTTTT
many	TRBV29-1	-	TRBJ1-2	CSVEGSYGYTF	TGCAGCGTTGAAGGGTCCTATGGCTACACCTTC
many	TRBV15	-	TRBJ2-1	CATSRGSLPTMRQFF	TGTGCCACCAGCAGAGGCAGTCTCCCTACAATGAGGCAGTTCTTC
many	TRBV9	TRBD1	TRBJ2-3	CASSVVGTGHTDTQYF	TGTGCCAGCAGCGTAGTTGGGACAGGGCACACAGATACGCAGTATTTT
-	TRBV20-1	-	TRBJ2-3	CSAREQADTQYF	TGCAGTGCTAGAGAACAGGCAGATACGCAGTATTTT
many	TRBV19	-	TRBJ1-4	CASNPGPNEKLFF	TGTGCCAGTAACCCGGGACCTAATGAAAAACTGTTTTTT
once	TRBV4-1	TRBD1	TRBJ2-2	CASSLRTGPNTGELFF	TGCGCCAGCAGCCTCCGGACAGGACCGAACACCGGGGAGCTGTTTTTT
many	TRBV2	-	TRBJ1-1	CASSAAGNRRVHTEAFF	TGTGCCAGCAGTGCCGCCGGTAACAGGCGGGTCCACACTGAAGCTTTCTTT
-	TRBV5-1	TRBD2	TRBJ2-1	CASSPSTSGGANEQFF	TGCGCCAGCAGCCCGTCGACTAGCGGGGGGGCCAATGAGCAGTTCTTC
many	TRBV12-3/TRBV12-4	-	TRBJ1-5	CASSSPGNSNQPQHF	TGTGCCAGCAGTTCCCCGGGGAATAGCAATCAGCCCCAGCATTTT
many	TRBV9	-	TRBJ1-6	CASSVGGEGMRSPLHF	TGTGCCAGCAGCGTAGGCGGGGAGGGGATGCGTTCACCCCTCCACTTT
many	TRBV7-2	-	TRBJ1-1	CASSSPSRTEAFF	TGTGCCAGCAGCTCCCCTTCTCGCACTGAAGCTTTCTTT
-	TRBV11-2	TRBD1	TRBJ1-1	CASGRREDRGTTMNTEAFF	TGTGCCAGCGGCCGCCGGGAGGACAGGGGGACCACAATGAACACTGAAGCTTTCTTT
-	TRBV7-2	-	TRBJ1-2	CASSFGTEANYGYTF	TGTGCCAGCAGCTTCGGGACGGAAGCTAACTATGGCTACACCTTC
many	TRBV6-6	-	TRBJ2-5	CASSYSNFQETQYF	TGTGCCAGCAGTTACTCGAACTTCCAAGAGACCCAGTACTTC
-	TRBV7-8	-	TRBJ1-2	CASSTWGRGGYTF	TGTGCCAGCAGCACATGGGGCAGAGGAGGCTACACCTTC
few	TRBV5-5	-	TRBJ1-3	CASSFSGAEENTIYF	TGTGCCAGCAGCTTTTCGGGGGCCGAGGAAAACACCATATATTTT
many	TRBV7-2	TRBD1	TRBJ2-3	CASLRTGRADTQYF	TGTGCCAGTCTGAGGACAGGGCGGGCGGATACGCAGTATTTT